This T cell receptor beta chain was recorded in a study of blood T cell repertoires in COVID-19. Across the study: Acute-phase and convalescent COVID-19 samples originated in the United States, Italy and Spain.

Authors' data handling: Reference gene primer amplification in the assay estimated nucleated cell counts. Clones were sequenced by immunoSEQ multiplex PCR, and TCRdb holds only the in-frame ones, with some missing. V, J and clone size reflect that table, while D and trimming were determined from the DNA. This repertoire shows more than 80,000 clones, about 76% found once; its top ten account for 20%. Germline V lookup: CDR1 ENHRY, CDR2 SYGVKD. Deletions cut 2 bases from V and 3 bases from J, with 11 bases between. CDR3 length equals 14 residues. The clonotype originates from a woman aged 80 or over with active or convalescent COVID-19. The sample taken for sequencing was peripheral blood. The V gene is TRBV10-3, the J gene TRBJ2-7; possibly TRBD1 for D (6 bases). CDR3 DNA: TGTGCCATCAGTGAGCCCCGGACAGACTACGAGCAGTACTTC. Its translation is CAISEPRTDYEQYF.